The source of this TCR beta chain is a study of identifying expanded T cells in peripheral blood. The study's findings and limits: Approximately 2-week clone count variance significantly increased as total template count grew. Over approximately two and four weeks, about 15 and 19 clones changed, versus approximately 1.1 between replicates.

Generated by immunoSEQ multiplex PCR, the TCRdb table keeps only in-frame clones and is missing some. The table has about 81,000 clones, roughly 84% seen once. Concerning this clone: Its antigen is undetermined.

Collection occurred without any documented infections or immune events in donors. The CDR3 sequence is 15 residues long. The germline CDR1 and CDR2 sequences are SGHRS and YFSETQ. V lost 0 bases and J lost 8; bases outside the gene matches: 5. The J gene is TRBJ1-4, the V gene TRBV5-1, with 9 bases aligning to TRBD1. The receptor was isolated from a person aged 18 to 70 in good health. Input material: blood. CDR3 loop: CASSLGDREEEKLFF. Here the CDR3 DNA reads TGCGCCAGCAGCTTGGGGGACAGGGAGGAAGAAAAACTGTTTTTT.